The subject of this entry is one T cell receptor beta chain. This specimen belongs to a study of shared T cell receptors in the human thymus. The assay was immunoSEQ multiplex PCR, and TCRdb's table has in-frame clones only and misses some. The sample yields roughly 710,000 clones, roughly 88% seen once. CDR1 MNHEY and CDR2 SVGAGI come from the germline V gene. Trimming cost V 4 bases and J 4 bases, with 13 bases left between them. This CDR3 region has 14 residues. These same records also appear under a second study, on human thymus T cells. That publication notes: Resections from corrective heart surgery provided thymus tissue. Both thymic and peripheral blood repertoires showed apparently biased V and J usage. Related research described strongly overlapping thymic repertoires in unrelated people.

The V gene is TRBV6-5, the J gene TRBJ1-2; the D gene is possibly TRBD1 (6 bases). The sample comprised thymocytes. This TCR was sampled from a girl under three years old with a congenital heart defect. The CDR3 DNA follows: TGTGCCAGCAGTTCGAAACAGGGATTCTATGGCTACACCTTC. This encodes CASSSKQGFYGYTF.